These T cell receptor beta chains were read from a single sample in a study of blood T cells in healthy people across ages. From the 5' RACE reads, TCRdb called clonotypes with MiXCR, one entry per CDR3 protein. The sample shows over a million distinct CDR3 sequences, under 55% of them seen only once. Specimen: blood. The source of these receptors is a woman aged 55-70 years in good health. Both conserved end residues are part of each CDR3. A D gene is named only where the DNA matches it firmly. Some rows mark clone size as missing; the rest say once, few, many or name a class of expanded clone.

clone size: .; V gene: TRBV12-3/TRBV12-4; D gene: .; J gene: TRBJ2-6; CDR3 DNA: TGTGCCAGCACCCCCGTTTCTGGGGCCAACGTCCTGACTTTC; CDR3 protein: CASTPVSGANVLTF
clone size: few; V gene: TRBV20-1; D gene: .; J gene: TRBJ2-7; CDR3 DNA: TGCAGTGCTAGTAGCCCCAGTTCCTACGAGCAGTACTTC; CDR3 protein: CSASSPSSYEQYF
clone size: .; V gene: TRBV6-1; D gene: .; J gene: TRBJ2-7; CDR3 DNA: TGTGCCAGCAGCCTGAAGGTACTCTACAATGAGCAGTACTTC; CDR3 protein: CASSLKVLYNEQYF
clone size: .; V gene: TRBV20-1; D gene: .; J gene: TRBJ1-5; CDR3 DNA: TGCAGTGCTAGAGATCCAATAGGGAGTCAGCCCCAGCATTTT; CDR3 protein: CSARDPIGSQPQHF
clone size: .; V gene: TRBV5-1; D gene: TRBD2; J gene: TRBJ2-3; CDR3 DNA: TGCGCCAGCAGCTTGGGGCCAACTAGCGGGAGGGCGAAGACAGATACGCAGTATTTT; CDR3 protein: CASSLGPTSGRAKTDTQYF
clone size: few; V gene: TRBV6-2/TRBV6-3; D gene: TRBD2; J gene: TRBJ2-1; CDR3 DNA: TGTGCCAGCAGTTACGGGAGACTAGCGGGAGTAGGGGAGCAGTTCTTC; CDR3 protein: CASSYGRLAGVGEQFF
clone size: few; V gene: TRBV24-1; D gene: .; J gene: TRBJ2-3; CDR3 DNA: TGTGCCACCAGGGGGAACGGGGAGACAGATACGCAGTATTTT; CDR3 protein: CATRGNGETDTQYF
clone size: .; V gene: TRBV3-1; D gene: .; J gene: TRBJ2-5; CDR3 DNA: TGTGCCAGCAGCCAAGGGGTACTAGAACAAGAGACCCAGTACTTC; CDR3 protein: CASSQGVLEQETQYF
clone size: few; V gene: TRBV7-8; D gene: .; J gene: TRBJ2-4; CDR3 DNA: TGTGCCAGCAGCTCCGAGGCAGTAGCAATCTCGCAGTACTTC; CDR3 protein: CASSSEAVAISQYF
clone size: .; V gene: TRBV27; D gene: .; J gene: TRBJ2-7; CDR3 DNA: TGTGCCAGCAGTTTAAAGGGGGGGGTCGACTACGAGCAGTACTTC; CDR3 protein: CASSLKGGVDYEQYF
clone size: few; V gene: TRBV5-1; D gene: TRBD2; J gene: TRBJ2-1; CDR3 DNA: TGCGCCAGCAGCGTACTAGCGATCCACAATGAGCAGTTCTTC; CDR3 protein: CASSVLAIHNEQFF
clone size: .; V gene: TRBV30; D gene: .; J gene: TRBJ2-7; CDR3 DNA: TGTGCCTGGAGTGTACCTGGGTACTCCTACGAGCAGTACTTC; CDR3 protein: CAWSVPGYSYEQYF
clone size: .; V gene: TRBV28; D gene: .; J gene: TRBJ2-7; CDR3 DNA: TGTGCCAGCAGTATAACCGGGACCGGGGACCTCGAGCAGTACTTC; CDR3 protein: CASSITGTGDLEQYF
clone size: few; V gene: TRBV20-1; D gene: .; J gene: TRBJ2-2; CDR3 DNA: TGCAGTGCCGGTTCAAACGGGGAGCTGTTTTTT; CDR3 protein: CSAGSNGELFF
clone size: .; V gene: TRBV10-1; D gene: .; J gene: TRBJ2-1; CDR3 DNA: TGCGCCAGCAGTGATCGAGCGGGCGGCCCCGTTTCTTACAATGAGCAGTTCTTC; CDR3 protein: CASSDRAGGPVSYNEQFF
clone size: few; V gene: TRBV28; D gene: TRBD2; J gene: TRBJ2-4; CDR3 DNA: TGTGCCAGCAGCGGGGGGGCCAAAAACATTCAGTACTTC; CDR3 protein: CASSGGAKNIQYF
clone size: .; V gene: TRBV6-5; D gene: .; J gene: TRBJ1-5; CDR3 DNA: TGTGCCAGCAGACCCTCGGACGGGAGCAATCAGCCCCAGCATTTT; CDR3 protein: CASRPSDGSNQPQHF
clone size: few; V gene: TRBV27; D gene: TRBD1; J gene: TRBJ2-7; CDR3 DNA: TGTGCCAGCAGTTTTCCGGGACAGGGGGCGGGGGAGCAGTACTTC; CDR3 protein: CASSFPGQGAGEQYF
clone size: .; V gene: TRBV4-1; D gene: .; J gene: TRBJ2-3; CDR3 DNA: TGCGCCAGCAATGGGGGGGCAGGGCGTCCAGATACGCAGTATTTT; CDR3 protein: CASNGGAGRPDTQYF
clone size: .; V gene: TRBV2; D gene: TRBD1; J gene: TRBJ2-5; CDR3 DNA: TGTGCCAGTAGTGATAGGACAGGGGACAATGAGCAGTACTTC; CDR3 protein: CASSDRTGDNEQYF
clone size: many; V gene: TRBV9; D gene: .; J gene: TRBJ2-1; CDR3 DNA: TGTGCCAGCAGCGCAGGGGGGGGCAGGGCAGACCAGTTCTTC; CDR3 protein: CASSAGGGRADQFF
clone size: few; V gene: TRBV29-1; D gene: TRBD2; J gene: TRBJ2-1; CDR3 DNA: TGCAGCGTTGAGGGACTAGCGGGAGGGCGCCCCTACAATGAGCAGTTCTTC; CDR3 protein: CSVEGLAGGRPYNEQFF
clone size: .; V gene: TRBV27; D gene: .; J gene: TRBJ2-6; CDR3 DNA: TGTGCCAGCAGTTTAATCGGGGGCTCTGGGGCCAACGTCCTGACTTTC; CDR3 protein: CASSLIGGSGANVLTF
clone size: .; V gene: TRBV12-3/TRBV12-4; D gene: .; J gene: TRBJ2-4; CDR3 DNA: TGTGCCAGCAGTTTCTCGCTAGCTCCCGAAAACATTCAGTACTTC; CDR3 protein: CASSFSLAPENIQYF
clone size: .; V gene: TRBV4-1; D gene: TRBD1; J gene: TRBJ1-6; CDR3 DNA: TGCGCCAGCAGCCCGACAGGGGGTCCAAATTCACCCCTCCACTTT; CDR3 protein: CASSPTGGPNSPLHF
clone size: .; V gene: TRBV12-3/TRBV12-4; D gene: .; J gene: TRBJ2-7; CDR3 DNA: TGTGCCAGCAGTTTAAGAGACAGGCTGAACGAGCAGTACTTC; CDR3 protein: CASSLRDRLNEQYF
clone size: .; V gene: TRBV7-8; D gene: TRBD1; J gene: TRBJ2-7; CDR3 DNA: TGTGCCAGCAGCCGTTTACGAACAGACAGGGGGCTTTACTACGAGCAGTACTTC; CDR3 protein: CASSRLRTDRGLYYEQYF
clone size: .; V gene: TRBV7-2; D gene: .; J gene: TRBJ1-2; CDR3 DNA: TGTGCCAGCAGCGACAGGCGCCGCGGTGGCTACACCTTC; CDR3 protein: CASSDRRRGGYTF
clone size: .; V gene: TRBV7-9; D gene: .; J gene: TRBJ2-4; CDR3 DNA: TGTGCCGGCAGCGTGGACGGGACCCAAAACATTCAGTACTTC; CDR3 protein: CAGSVDGTQNIQYF
clone size: .; V gene: TRBV4-1; D gene: TRBD1; J gene: TRBJ1-5; CDR3 DNA: TGCGCCAGCAGCCAAGGACAGGGGGCGCAAACTCAGCCCCAGCATTTT; CDR3 protein: CASSQGQGAQTQPQHF
clone size: .; V gene: TRBV23-1; D gene: .; J gene: TRBJ2-7; CDR3 DNA: TGCGCCAGCAGTCTAGAAGTGACATCCGGATACGAGCAGTACTTC; CDR3 protein: CASSLEVTSGYEQYF
clone size: .; V gene: TRBV28; D gene: TRBD2; J gene: TRBJ2-1; CDR3 DNA: TGTGCCAGCAGAGGGACTACCCTCAATGAGCAGTTCTTC; CDR3 protein: CASRGTTLNEQFF
clone size: few; V gene: TRBV5-1; D gene: TRBD2; J gene: TRBJ2-1; CDR3 DNA: TGCGCCAGCAGCTTGGCTAGCGGGAACATCTACAATGAGCAGTTCTTC; CDR3 protein: CASSLASGNIYNEQFF
clone size: .; V gene: TRBV5-1; D gene: .; J gene: TRBJ1-2; CDR3 DNA: TGCGCCAGCAGCTTGGGTGTCAGCCCGAACTATGGCTACACCTTC; CDR3 protein: CASSLGVSPNYGYTF
clone size: .; V gene: TRBV5-4; D gene: .; J gene: TRBJ2-3; CDR3 DNA: TGTGCCAGCAGACCGCCGGGGACAGATACGCAGTATTTT; CDR3 protein: CASRPPGTDTQYF
clone size: few; V gene: TRBV24-1; D gene: TRBD2; J gene: TRBJ2-1; CDR3 DNA: TGTGCCACCAGTAACAGGACTAGCGGGACTAATGAGCAGTTCTTC; CDR3 protein: CATSNRTSGTNEQFF
clone size: few; V gene: TRBV10-1; D gene: .; J gene: TRBJ2-1; CDR3 DNA: TGCGCCAGCAGCATTACCGGGACCGGTAATGAGCAGTTCTTC; CDR3 protein: CASSITGTGNEQFF
clone size: few; V gene: TRBV6-4; D gene: .; J gene: TRBJ2-3; CDR3 DNA: TGTGCCAGCAGTGACCAGACAGGCGATACGCAGTATTTT; CDR3 protein: CASSDQTGDTQYF
clone size: few; V gene: TRBV12-3/TRBV12-4; D gene: TRBD2; J gene: TRBJ2-5; CDR3 DNA: TGTGCCAGCAGTTTAGAACTAGCGGAGGGGGGAGAGACCCAGTACTTC; CDR3 protein: CASSLELAEGGETQYF
clone size: few; V gene: TRBV29-1; D gene: .; J gene: TRBJ2-7; CDR3 DNA: TGCAGCGTTGCCCAGGGATTGCGTAACTACGAGCAGTACTTC; CDR3 protein: CSVAQGLRNYEQYF
clone size: .; V gene: TRBV2; D gene: .; J gene: TRBJ2-5; CDR3 DNA: TGTGCCAGCAGGGGCGGTTCGCAGGATCAAGAGACCCAGTACTTC; CDR3 protein: CASRGGSQDQETQYF
clone size: .; V gene: TRBV12-3/TRBV12-4; D gene: .; J gene: TRBJ2-3; CDR3 DNA: TGTGCCAGCAGCCCCTTTGGGAGCACAGATACGCAGTATTTT; CDR3 protein: CASSPFGSTDTQYF
clone size: few; V gene: TRBV27; D gene: TRBD2; J gene: TRBJ2-5; CDR3 DNA: TGTGCCAGCAGTCCCCTGGGTAGCGGGAGAACAGAGACCCAGTACTTC; CDR3 protein: CASSPLGSGRTETQYF
clone size: .; V gene: TRBV28; D gene: TRBD2; J gene: TRBJ2-7; CDR3 DNA: TGTGCCAGCAGTTTTCTAGCGGGAGGTTGGTACGAGCAGTACTTC; CDR3 protein: CASSFLAGGWYEQYF
clone size: .; V gene: TRBV11-2; D gene: TRBD2; J gene: TRBJ2-7; CDR3 DNA: TGTGCCAGCAGCGCAATAGCGGGAGGACTCTACGAGCAGTACTTC; CDR3 protein: CASSAIAGGLYEQYF
clone size: .; V gene: TRBV4-2; D gene: TRBD1; J gene: TRBJ2-3; CDR3 DNA: TGTGCCAGCAGCCAACTACAAGGGACAGGGGGCACAGATACGCAGTATTTT; CDR3 protein: CASSQLQGTGGTDTQYF
clone size: .; V gene: TRBV5-5; D gene: TRBD2; J gene: TRBJ2-7; CDR3 DNA: TGTGCCAGCAGCTTGGTGCCAGCGGGGACTTACGAGCAGTACTTC; CDR3 protein: CASSLVPAGTYEQYF
clone size: .; V gene: TRBV9; D gene: .; J gene: TRBJ2-1; CDR3 DNA: TGTGCCGGCAGCCCCAGCAACCACAATGAGCAGTTCTTC; CDR3 protein: CAGSPSNHNEQFF
clone size: .; V gene: TRBV7-2; D gene: TRBD1; J gene: TRBJ2-7; CDR3 DNA: TGTGCCAGCAGCCTCTGGACAGGGCCCCAATACGAGCAGTACTTC; CDR3 protein: CASSLWTGPQYEQYF